This TCR beta chain came from a study of vaccination and CD4 T cells after COVID-19. Study context: The peptides that stimulated the cells were overlapping spike peptides from SARS-CoV-2, HCoV-NL63, HCoV-OC43 and HCoV-229E.

The study sequenced cultured CD4+ T cell DNA using the Oncomine TCR Beta short-read assay. TCRdb re-analysed the PCR reads in MiXCR, keeping a single row per CDR3 protein. Here the sample spans some 15,000 distinct CDR3 sequences, 20% to 25% being singletons. Described treatment: approximately nine-day PBMC culture with coronavirus spike peptide pools or control peptides (ViraFEST assay). To note about this clonotype: What it recognizes is unknown.

This TCR was sampled from a human donor who received a COVID-19 vaccine. Sequencing was performed on CD4+ T cells from blood, cultured in vitro, taken before SARS-CoV-2 vaccination.

Here the CDR3 reads CASSQGAAGELFF. CDR3 nucleotide sequence: TGTGCCAGCTCCCAGGGGGCTGCCGGGGAGCTGTTTTTT. This chain connects TRBV12-3 or TRBV12-4 to TRBJ2-2, with TRBD1 matching over 8 bases. V was clipped by 8 bases and J by 6 bases; unmatched bases: 5. This CDR3 spans 13 amino acids.